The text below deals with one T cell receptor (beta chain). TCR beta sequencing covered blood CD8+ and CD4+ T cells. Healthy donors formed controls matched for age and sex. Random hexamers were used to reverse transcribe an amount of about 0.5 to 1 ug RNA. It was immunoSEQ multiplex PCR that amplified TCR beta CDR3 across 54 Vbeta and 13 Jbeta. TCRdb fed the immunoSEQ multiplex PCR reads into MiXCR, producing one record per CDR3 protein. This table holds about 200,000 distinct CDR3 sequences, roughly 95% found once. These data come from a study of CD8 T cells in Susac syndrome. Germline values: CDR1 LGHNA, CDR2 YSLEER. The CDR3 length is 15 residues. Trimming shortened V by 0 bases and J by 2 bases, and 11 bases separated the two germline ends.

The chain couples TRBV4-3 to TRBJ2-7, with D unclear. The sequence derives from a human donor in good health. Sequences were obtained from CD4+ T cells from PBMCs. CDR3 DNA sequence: TGCGCCAGCAGCCAAGATAGGGCATATACCTACGAGCAGTACTTC. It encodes CASSQDRAYTYEQYF.